The present T cell receptor (beta chain) was sequenced within a study of metastatic and nonmetastatic thyroid tumors. Study context: Across blood and tumor or nodule tissue, repertoires from malignant and benign thyroid patients were compared with one another. The study, taken as a whole, reports: As reported, TCR beta diversity in blood and tumor was significantly higher in malignant thyroid tumors than in benign nodules.

V shed 3 bases and J shed 1 base, with 6 bases lying between them. The germline CDR1 and CDR2 sequences are SGHTA and FQGNSA. This CDR3 spans 13 amino acids. All patients reached thyroid surgery having received no treatment beforehand. As processed by the authors: Using the CDR3 differences seen across clinicopathological groups, the authors built a distant-metastasis classifier for papillary thyroid cancer, which was meant to discriminate distant-metastatic patients. TCRdb re-processed the PCR reads through MiXCR. The V and J calls were not made by the authors but by TCRdb's processing. The sample has 20,000 to 25,000 clones, 15% to 20% seen once. Judged by abundance, this clone is medium-sized. Its antigen is as yet unknown.

The rearrangement links TRBV7-2 to TRBJ1-1; D is unresolved. The clonotype comes from a female donor with papillary thyroid cancer or a benign thyroid nodule (not recorded which). Some clones in this sample may be carry-over from other donors' samples. The sample consisted of blood. DNA of the CDR3: TGTGCCAGCAGCTTGTTTGAGAACACTGAAGCTTTCTTT. This codes for CASSLFENTEAFF.